Listed below are T cell receptor beta chains from one sample, sequenced in a study of T-cell reconstitution after alpha-beta-depleted transplantation in children. Each CDR3 protein gets one entry after TCRdb re-called the PCR reads with MiXCR. The sample includes some 440,000 distinct CDR3 sequences, 16% seen only once; the top ten take around 28%. The specimen was PBMCs, mostly from graft donor cells, collected 360 days after TCRalphabeta/CD19-depleted stem cell transplant. Receptor source: a boy under two years old who had a stem cell transplant for Wiskott-Aldrich syndrome, so the T cells may come from the graft donor. Both conserved end residues are part of each CDR3. The order of the fields is V gene, D gene, J gene, clone size, CDR3 DNA, CDR3 protein. D genes are given only for firm matches. Part of the rows lack a size; the others show once, few, many or a class for expanded clones.

v_gene: TRBV15; d_gene: TRBD2; j_gene: TRBJ2-5; abundance: .; CDR3nt: TGTGCCACCAGCAGAGGAGGGTTAGCGGGGGGGCCCGCCGGGGAGACCCAGTACTTC; CDR3aa: CATSRGGLAGGPAGETQYF
v_gene: TRBV12-3/TRBV12-4; d_gene: TRBD1; j_gene: TRBJ2-7; abundance: few; CDR3nt: TGTGCCAGCAGTTTAGGGCCAGGGGGCTACGAGCAGTACTTC; CDR3aa: CASSLGPGGYEQYF
v_gene: TRBV12-3/TRBV12-4; d_gene: .; j_gene: TRBJ1-5; abundance: few; CDR3nt: TGTGCCAGCAGTTCGGACGGGAATCAGCCCCAGCATTTT; CDR3aa: CASSSDGNQPQHF
v_gene: TRBV24-1; d_gene: TRBD2; j_gene: TRBJ2-1; abundance: .; CDR3nt: TGTGCCACCAGTGATTTCCGTAGCGGGAGACGGTTCTTC; CDR3aa: CATSDFRSGRRFF
v_gene: TRBV10-2; d_gene: TRBD1; j_gene: TRBJ2-1; abundance: few; CDR3nt: TGCGCCAGCAGTCCAACAGGGGGTGGGGCAGGAGAGCAGTTCTTC; CDR3aa: CASSPTGGGAGEQFF
v_gene: TRBV28; d_gene: .; j_gene: TRBJ2-7; abundance: .; CDR3nt: TGTGCCAGCAGTTTTAGGAGGGGGGTGACAGGCCGACTCTACGAGCAGTACTTC; CDR3aa: CASSFRRGVTGRLYEQYF
v_gene: TRBV7-9; d_gene: .; j_gene: TRBJ2-1; abundance: few; CDR3nt: TGTGCCAGCAGAATGACTAGGAATAATGAGCAGTTCTTC; CDR3aa: CASRMTRNNEQFF
v_gene: TRBV7-9; d_gene: TRBD2; j_gene: TRBJ2-1; abundance: .; CDR3nt: TGTGCCAGCAGCTTAAGTGCGAGGACTAGCGGGAGTGATGAGCAGTTCTTC; CDR3aa: CASSLSARTSGSDEQFF
v_gene: TRBV7-9; d_gene: .; j_gene: TRBJ2-7; abundance: few; CDR3nt: TGTGCCAGCAGCTTAGCCCCGCAGGGGAGCCCCTACGAGCAGTACTTC; CDR3aa: CASSLAPQGSPYEQYF
v_gene: TRBV11-2; d_gene: .; j_gene: TRBJ1-6; abundance: .; CDR3nt: TGTGCCAGCGGAGAAGATCCAATTTCACCCCTCCACTTT; CDR3aa: CASGEDPISPLHF
v_gene: TRBV10-2; d_gene: TRBD2; j_gene: TRBJ2-1; abundance: few; CDR3nt: TGCGCCAGCAGTTTCGGGACTAGCCTTACCCCACAGTTCTTC; CDR3aa: CASSFGTSLTPQFF
v_gene: TRBV4-1; d_gene: .; j_gene: TRBJ2-1; abundance: few; CDR3nt: TGCGCCAGCAGCCAAGTGAACAGAAAAAGCTCCTACAATGAGCAGTTCTTC; CDR3aa: CASSQVNRKSSYNEQFF
v_gene: TRBV15; d_gene: .; j_gene: TRBJ1-1; abundance: few; CDR3nt: TGTGCCACCAGCGCCGGACGGATGAACACTGAAGCTTTCTTT; CDR3aa: CATSAGRMNTEAFF
v_gene: TRBV3-1; d_gene: .; j_gene: TRBJ2-3; abundance: .; CDR3nt: TGTGCCAGCAGCCCCGCTCGGACCTCTAGCACAGATACGCAGTATTTT; CDR3aa: CASSPARTSSTDTQYF
v_gene: TRBV20-1; d_gene: .; j_gene: TRBJ2-1; abundance: .; CDR3nt: TGCAGTGCTAGAGATTGGGAGGGGGGGTCGGTCTCCTACAATGAGCAGTTCTTC; CDR3aa: CSARDWEGGSVSYNEQFF
v_gene: TRBV12-3/TRBV12-4; d_gene: TRBD2; j_gene: TRBJ2-3; abundance: .; CDR3nt: TGTGCCAGCAGCTCCCAACCGGGACTACTCACAGATACGCAGTATTTT; CDR3aa: CASSSQPGLLTDTQYF
v_gene: TRBV20-1; d_gene: TRBD2; j_gene: TRBJ2-1; abundance: .; CDR3nt: TGCAGTGCTAGAGAGGGACTAGCGGAAGTGGGATCCTACAATGAGCAGTTCTTC; CDR3aa: CSAREGLAEVGSYNEQFF
v_gene: TRBV10-3; d_gene: .; j_gene: TRBJ2-5; abundance: .; CDR3nt: TGTGCCATCAGTGAGACGGGGTGGGCCGGTGAGACCCAGTACTTC; CDR3aa: CAISETGWAGETQYF
v_gene: TRBV30; d_gene: .; j_gene: TRBJ2-7; abundance: few; CDR3nt: TGTGCCTGGAGTGTGGGGCTCTCCTACGAGCAGTACTTC; CDR3aa: CAWSVGLSYEQYF
v_gene: TRBV11-2; d_gene: TRBD2; j_gene: TRBJ2-7; abundance: .; CDR3nt: TGTGCCAGCAGCCCTCGGGTAGCGGGAGGGCCTGAGGAGCAGTACTTC; CDR3aa: CASSPRVAGGPEEQYF
v_gene: TRBV3-1; d_gene: TRBD2; j_gene: TRBJ2-1; abundance: .; CDR3nt: TGTGCCAGCAGCCGGTGGACTAGCGGGGGGTTCTACAATGAGCAGTTCTTC; CDR3aa: CASSRWTSGGFYNEQFF
v_gene: TRBV5-1; d_gene: TRBD1; j_gene: TRBJ2-7; abundance: .; CDR3nt: TGCGCCAGCAGCTTGGCAGGGGGCTTCAACGAGCAGTACTTC; CDR3aa: CASSLAGGFNEQYF
v_gene: TRBV29-1; d_gene: .; j_gene: TRBJ1-1; abundance: few; CDR3nt: TGCAGCGCTTCGGGGGCTGAAGCTTTCTTT; CDR3aa: CSASGAEAFF
v_gene: TRBV29-1; d_gene: .; j_gene: TRBJ2-3; abundance: .; CDR3nt: TGCAGCGTTGCGCCCGTCCTCACAGATACGCAGTATTTT; CDR3aa: CSVAPVLTDTQYF
v_gene: TRBV6-6; d_gene: .; j_gene: TRBJ1-2; abundance: .; CDR3nt: TGTGCCAGCAGCGCGGGGGCTGGAGGCTACACCTTC; CDR3aa: CASSAGAGGYTF
v_gene: TRBV5-1; d_gene: TRBD1; j_gene: TRBJ2-2; abundance: few; CDR3nt: TGCGCCAGCAGCTCGGAGACAGGGTCCACCGGGGAGCTGTTTTTT; CDR3aa: CASSSETGSTGELFF
v_gene: TRBV20-1; d_gene: TRBD2; j_gene: TRBJ2-7; abundance: few; CDR3nt: TGCAGTGCAACTCGGACGCGGGGGTCCTACGAGCAGTACTTC; CDR3aa: CSATRTRGSYEQYF
v_gene: TRBV29-1; d_gene: .; j_gene: TRBJ1-1; abundance: few; CDR3nt: TGCAGCGTTGTAAGGCCGATGAACACTGAAGCTTTCTTT; CDR3aa: CSVVRPMNTEAFF
v_gene: TRBV10-2; d_gene: TRBD2; j_gene: TRBJ2-3; abundance: .; CDR3nt: TGCGCCAGCAGTGAAAGCGGACTAGTCCCCGGCACAGATACGCAGTATTTT; CDR3aa: CASSESGLVPGTDTQYF
v_gene: TRBV29-1; d_gene: .; j_gene: TRBJ1-2; abundance: .; CDR3nt: TGCAGCGTTGGGGCACGGGATGGCTACACCTTC; CDR3aa: CSVGARDGYTF
v_gene: TRBV12-3/TRBV12-4; d_gene: .; j_gene: TRBJ2-2; abundance: few; CDR3nt: TGTGCCAGCAGTTTCTCCGGGACCGATTACACCGGGGAGCTGTTTTTT; CDR3aa: CASSFSGTDYTGELFF
v_gene: TRBV5-1; d_gene: .; j_gene: TRBJ2-7; abundance: .; CDR3nt: TGCGCCAGCAGCCATCAGACTAGAGCCTACGAGCAGTACTTC; CDR3aa: CASSHQTRAYEQYF
v_gene: TRBV12-3/TRBV12-4; d_gene: .; j_gene: TRBJ2-1; abundance: few; CDR3nt: TGTGCCAGCAGTTTAGCGCGTCCGTCTCAGAGTGAGCAGTTCTTC; CDR3aa: CASSLARPSQSEQFF
v_gene: TRBV7-9; d_gene: TRBD1; j_gene: TRBJ2-2; abundance: few; CDR3nt: TGTGCCAGCAGCACCCGACAGGGCATCAGCACCGGGGAGCTGTTTTTT; CDR3aa: CASSTRQGISTGELFF
v_gene: TRBV12-3/TRBV12-4; d_gene: .; j_gene: TRBJ2-7; abundance: few; CDR3nt: TGTGCCAGCAGTTTCCTCTTCGGGAGGGGGCCCTACGAGCAGTACTTC; CDR3aa: CASSFLFGRGPYEQYF
v_gene: TRBV4-3; d_gene: .; j_gene: TRBJ2-7; abundance: few; CDR3nt: TGCGCCAGCAGCCAAGGGGCAGGGGACTCCTACGAGCAGTACTTC; CDR3aa: CASSQGAGDSYEQYF
v_gene: TRBV7-9; d_gene: .; j_gene: TRBJ2-1; abundance: .; CDR3nt: TGTGCCAGCAGCTTAATCCCAGGGAATGAGCAGTTCTTC; CDR3aa: CASSLIPGNEQFF
v_gene: TRBV4-1; d_gene: .; j_gene: TRBJ2-4; abundance: few; CDR3nt: TGCGCCAGCAAACCCCACGCCTGGGCCAAAAACATTCAGTACTTC; CDR3aa: CASKPHAWAKNIQYF
v_gene: TRBV7-2; d_gene: .; j_gene: TRBJ2-3; abundance: few; CDR3nt: TGTGCCAGCAGCCTCCGGGACTCGAGCACAGATACGCAGTATTTT; CDR3aa: CASSLRDSSTDTQYF
v_gene: TRBV6-5; d_gene: .; j_gene: TRBJ2-7; abundance: .; CDR3nt: TGTGCCAGCAGTTACTCGTTCAACAGCTACGAGCAGTACTTC; CDR3aa: CASSYSFNSYEQYF
v_gene: TRBV29-1; d_gene: TRBD2; j_gene: TRBJ2-3; abundance: few; CDR3nt: TGCAGCGCCCGAGGGCGGGGGAGCACAGATACGCAGTATTTT; CDR3aa: CSARGRGSTDTQYF
v_gene: TRBV20-1; d_gene: TRBD2; j_gene: TRBJ2-2; abundance: few; CDR3nt: TGCAGTGCCCTAGTAGCGGGAGTATTGAACACCGGGGAGCTGTTTTTT; CDR3aa: CSALVAGVLNTGELFF
v_gene: TRBV20-1; d_gene: TRBD1; j_gene: TRBJ2-7; abundance: few; CDR3nt: TGCAGTGCTAGACGGGACAGGGGAGGATACGAGCAGTACTTC; CDR3aa: CSARRDRGGYEQYF
v_gene: TRBV6-2/TRBV6-3; d_gene: TRBD1; j_gene: TRBJ1-1; abundance: few; CDR3nt: TGTGCCAGCAGTTTCGGACAGGGAAGGAACACTGAAGCTTTCTTT; CDR3aa: CASSFGQGRNTEAFF
v_gene: TRBV25-1; d_gene: .; j_gene: TRBJ2-1; abundance: few; CDR3nt: TGTGCCAGCAGTGAATTGTGGACGCAGTTCTTC; CDR3aa: CASSELWTQFF
v_gene: TRBV20-1; d_gene: .; j_gene: TRBJ2-1; abundance: many; CDR3nt: TGCGGGGCGGCGGTCGGGCATCATGAGCAGTTCTTC; CDR3aa: CGAAVGHHEQFF
v_gene: TRBV12-3/TRBV12-4; d_gene: TRBD2; j_gene: TRBJ2-5; abundance: few; CDR3nt: TGTGCCAGCAGTTTGGCGGGGGGGTGGGAGACCCAGTACTTC; CDR3aa: CASSLAGGWETQYF
v_gene: TRBV5-1; d_gene: TRBD1; j_gene: TRBJ2-1; abundance: .; CDR3nt: TGCGCCAGCAGCTGGACAGGGGAGGCCTACAATGAGCAGTTCTTC; CDR3aa: CASSWTGEAYNEQFF